Shown below are 24 T cell receptor beta chains from a single sample sequenced in a study of T cells in localized non-small cell lung cancer. The protocol was immunoSEQ multiplex PCR, while the TCRdb copy is restricted to in-frame clones and leaves out a portion. The table has around 15,000 clones, around 87% seen once. The sample here was peripheral blood mononuclear cells, taken before any cancer treatment. The receptors were sampled from a woman aged 40-70 years with stage III lung adenocarcinoma.

The chain joins TRBV5-4 to TRBJ2-7; D unresolved. CDR3 length: 11 residues. Germline values: CDR1 SGHNT, CDR2 YYREEE (reference sequence). V lost 4 bases and J 3 bases, leaving 5 bases between the germline ends. The chain's CDR3 is CASSSSYEQYF. The CDR3 DNA sequence: TGTGCCAGCAGCAGCAGCTACGAGCAGTACTTC.

The chain uses TRBV5-1 and TRBJ1-2, with 9 bases matching TRBD1. This CDR3 has 14 residues. Germline CDR1 is SGHRS and CDR2 is YFSETQ. With 3 bases clipped from V and 3 bases from J, the junction kept 3 bases outside the gene matches. The CDR3 protein is CASSYTGGDYGYTF. The CDR3 DNA reads TGCGCCAGCAGCTATACAGGGGGCGACTATGGCTACACCTTC.

The chain recombines TRBV11-2 with TRBJ2-4, with D perhaps TRBD1 or TRBD2 (5 bases each). The CDR3 spans 14 residues. V lost 5 bases and J lost 0, with 8 bases in between. Germline-derived CDR1 and CDR2 are SGHAT and FQNNGV. DNA for the CDR3: TGTGCCAGCAGCATTGGGACAGCCAAAAACATTCAGTACTTC. It encodes CASSIGTAKNIQYF.

The V and J genes are TRBV5-1 and TRBJ2-1; 7 nucleotides align to TRBD1. From germline, CDR1 is SGHRS and CDR2 YFSETQ. V was pared by 3 bases and J by 7 bases, with 10 bases of the junction left unmatched. There are 15 residues in the CDR3. CDR3 sequence reads: CASSSTGVLKNEQFF. CDR3 nucleotides: TGCGCCAGCAGCTCAACAGGGGTTTTGAAGAATGAGCAGTTCTTC. The complete variable domain, with remaining parts taken from reference TRBV5-1 and TRBJ2-1, reads KAGVTQTPRYLIKTRGQQVTLSCSPISGHRSVSWYQQTPGQGLQFLFEYFSETQRNKGNFPGRFSGRQFSNSRSEMNVSTLELGDSALYLCASSSTGVLKNEQFFGPGTRLTVL.

The gene calls are TRBV11-3 and TRBJ2-1; D remains ambiguous. Germline-derived CDR1 and CDR2 are SGHNT and YENEEA. The CDR3 contains 15 residues. V shed 5 bases and J shed 1 base, with 12 bases lying between them. This CDR3 reads CASSPRWGSYNEQFF. The DNA of the CDR3 is TGTGCCAGCAGCCCCCGCTGGGGATCCTACAATGAGCAGTTCTTC.

Turning to this clone: Sequence at one end of the junction differs from germline and may be a read error. The J gene is TRBJ2-3, the V gene TRBV2, with D perhaps matching TRBD1 or TRBD2 (6 bases each). Looked up from germline, CDR1 is SNHLY and CDR2 is FYNNEI. The CDR3 consists of 14 residues. The CDR3 here is CASSEYPLSGGGPF. The CDR3 DNA reads TGTGCCAGCAGTGAATACCCCCTGAGCGGAGGGGGACCTTTT.

The rearrangement uses TRBV7-9 and TRBJ1-4, with 7 bases that match TRBD1. V lost 4 bases, J lost 8 bases, and 4 bases stayed unmatched. The CDR3 has 13 residues. CDR1 is SEHNR, CDR2 FQNEAQ, per germline (reference sequence). The CDR3 protein is CASSSRGGEKLFF. Here the CDR3 DNA reads TGTGCCAGCAGCTCCAGGGGGGGCGAAAAACTGTTTTTT. The whole variable domain, remainder taken from reference TRBV7-9 and TRBJ1-4, is DTGVSQNPRHKITKRGQNVTFRCDPISEHNRLYWYRQTLGQGPEFLTYFQNEAQLEKSRLLSDRFSAERPKGSFSTLEIQRTEQGDSAMYLCASSSRGGEKLFFGSGTQLSVL.

The V call is TRBV15, the J call TRBJ2-3; 8 bases map to TRBD1. V was pared by 8 bases and J by 2 bases, with 3 bases of the junction left unmatched. This CDR3 spans 13 amino acids. Germline CDR1 and CDR2: LNHNV and YYDKDF (reference sequence). The CDR3 DNA reads TGTGCCACCCGGGACAGGCTCACAGATACGCAGTATTTT. This encodes CATRDRLTDTQYF.

This clone appeared once. This chain uses TRBV1 with TRBJ2-2; TRBD2, as called in the table, went unchecked against the DNA. TRBV1 is recorded as a pseudogene. This CDR3 has 18 amino acids. CDR3 DNA sequence: TGCACCAGCAGCCATCAGTTAGCGGGGGTGTGTCATTCCGGGGAGCTGTTTTTT. Translating it yields CTSSHQLAGVCHSGELFF.

In its sample, this clone was seen once. The rearrangement uses TRBV5-1 and TRBJ2-3; the D gene is possibly TRBD2 (6 bases). Trimming stripped 0 bases from V and 1 base from J, with 12 bases between. Germline values: CDR1 SGHRS, CDR2 YFSETQ. The CDR3 has 16 amino acids. CDR3 in amino acids: CASSLVRRGGTDTQYF. Written as DNA, the CDR3 is TGCGCCAGCAGCTTGGTCCGGAGGGGAGGCACAGATACGCAGTATTTT.

This clone has just a few counts. The genes are TRBV10-3 and TRBJ1-6; D remains unclear. Trimming took 6 bases from V and 6 from J, leaving 12 bases between them. The germline V gene has CDR1 ENHRY and CDR2 SYGVKD. The CDR3 sequence is 14 residues long. CDR3 protein: CAISGPILNSPLHF. The CDR3 DNA reads TGTGCCATCAGCGGACCGATTCTTAATTCACCCCTCCACTTT.

This clone was seen just once. The rearrangement joins TRBV10-3 to TRBJ1-5; 7 bases are shared with TRBD1. The CDR3 length is 12 residues. The ends lost 9 bases at V and 2 bases at J; junction bases unmatched: 1. Germline CDR1 is ENHRY and CDR2 is SYGVKD. CDR3 protein: CAIGTGNQPQHF. In DNA, the CDR3 is TGTGCCATAGGGACAGGCAATCAGCCCCAGCATTTT.

This sequence joins TRBV27 and TRBJ1-1, with D unclear. V was trimmed by 7 bases and J by 3 bases, leaving 15 bases between them. Germline V gene lookup returns CDR1 MNHEY and CDR2 SMNVEV (reference sequence). The CDR3 extends over 14 amino acids. The CDR3: CASTPMPGYTEAFF. The DNA of the CDR3 is TGTGCCAGCACCCCCATGCCGGGGTACACTGAAGCTTTCTTT.

The chain is built from TRBV7-8 and TRBJ2-2, with D unresolved. Germline V lookup: CDR1 SGHVS, CDR2 FQNEAQ. V was clipped by 10 bases and J by 0 bases, with 15 bases between them. There are 15 residues in the CDR3. The CDR3 protein is CATTPSGANTGELFF. Written as DNA, the CDR3 is TGTGCCACCACCCCTTCCGGAGCGAACACCGGGGAGCTGTTTTTT.

This clone showed up just once. This chain links TRBV11-3 with TRBJ2-7; D may correspond to TRBD1 or TRBD2 (7 bases each). V was cut by 4 bases and J by 9 bases, with 13 bases left in between. The CDR3 is made up of 12 amino acids. The germline V gene encodes CDR1 SGHNT and CDR2 YENEEA. The CDR3 region is CASSWGGQTQYF. The DNA for the CDR3 is TGTGCCAGCAGCTGGGGGGGACAGACGCAGTACTTC.

The chain uses TRBV6-5 and TRBJ2-1; 10 nucleotides agree with TRBD1. The V and J ends lost 6 bases and 8 bases, in that order; junction bases with no gene match: 10. This CDR3 has 15 residues. In germline, CDR1 is MNHEY, CDR2 SVGAGI. This CDR3 reads CASRLGQGVRDEQFF. CDR3 coding DNA: TGTGCCAGCAGGCTCGGACAGGGGGTTCGGGATGAGCAGTTCTTC.

V and J are TRBV27 and TRBJ2-3; D is undetermined. Germline CDR1 MNHEY, CDR2 SMNVEV (reference sequence). The V gene lost 6 bases and the J gene lost 2 bases, with 18 bases spanning the gap. The CDR3 covers 16 residues. The CDR3 sequence is CASRSRVGLVTDTQYF. The CDR3 DNA sequence: TGTGCCAGCAGGTCAAGGGTAGGCCTAGTCACAGATACGCAGTATTTT.

The rearrangement joins TRBV7-9 to TRBJ2-7; unclear D gene. The ends were cut back, 1 base at V and 5 bases at J, with 3 bases in the middle. The CDR3 spans 11 residues. Germline loops: CDR1 SEHNR, CDR2 FQNEAQ (reference sequence). CDR3 amino acids: CASSLVDEQYF. CDR3 coding DNA: TGTGCCAGCAGCTTAGTCGACGAGCAGTACTTC.

This clone came up once. The chain has TRBV12-5 and TRBJ2-1; D uncertain. CDR3 length equals 11 residues. Trimming left V 8 bases short and J 5 bases short, with 7 bases between. Germline lookup yields CDR1 LGHNT and CDR2 FRNRAP. The CDR3 region has the DNA TGTGCTAGTAGCGTTAACAATGAGCAGTTCTTC. Residues: CASSVNNEQFF.

The DNA of the CDR3 is TGTGCCAGCAGTGTGGGGACAGGGTTGGCTGGAAACACCATATATTTT. This translates into CASSVGTGLAGNTIYF. V and J are TRBV2 and TRBJ1-3, with TRBD1 matching over 9 bases. The CDR3 runs 16 residues. V gave up 4 bases and J gave up 2 bases; unmatched junction bases: 6. From germline, CDR1 is SNHLY and CDR2 FYNNEI.

The chain carries TRBV19 and TRBJ2-7, with TRBD1 matching over 10 bases. The J segment lost 0 bases and the V segment lost 6 bases, leaving 14 bases of the junction unmatched. The germline V gene encodes CDR1 LNHDA and CDR2 SQIVND (reference sequence). This CDR3 comprises 18 residues. The CDR3 bases are TGTGCCAGTAGCCAGCGAAAAACCGGGACAGGGGTCTCCTACGAGCAGTACTTC. This encodes CASSQRKTGTGVSYEQYF.

CDR3 region: CASSINSRGVLAEQFF. In DNA, the CDR3 is TGTGCCAGTAGTATAAACTCGCGGGGTGTCTTAGCTGAGCAGTTCTTC. This chain connects TRBV19 to TRBJ2-1; D is possibly TRBD2 (6 bases). V was clipped by 2 bases and J by 9 bases, with 20 bases between them. This CDR3 region has 16 residues. The germline CDR1 and CDR2 sequences are LNHDA and SQIVND (reference sequence).

The chain combines TRBV4-3 with TRBJ2-2; D uncertain. The CDR3 is 15 residues long. Trimming stripped 4 bases from V and 0 bases from J, with 9 bases between. Germline assignment: CDR1 LGHNA and CDR2 YSLEER. The CDR3 nucleotides are TGCGCCAGCAGCCGGTCGACCCCGAACACCGGGGAGCTGTTTTTT. As protein: CASSRSTPNTGELFF.

The chain combines TRBV18 with TRBJ1-2; D possibly corresponds to TRBD1 (6 bases). Trimming cost V 2 bases and J 2 bases, with 6 bases left between them. The CDR3 loop spans 13 amino acids. Germline V lookup: CDR1 KGHSH, CDR2 LQKENI. CDR3 amino acids: CASSPDRNYGYTF. Written as DNA, the CDR3 is TGTGCCAGCTCACCAGACAGGAACTATGGCTACACCTTC. Looking up the rest from reference TRBV18 and TRBJ1-2 gives the full variable domain: NAGVMQNPRHLVRRRGQEARLRCSPMKGHSHVYWYRQLPEEGLKFMVYLQKENIIDESGMPKERFSAEFPKEGPSILRIQQVVRGDSAAYFCASSPDRNYGYTFGSGTRLTVV.